This T cell receptor beta chain originates from a study of siplizumab effects on memory and regulatory T cells. Study results and caveats: Alloreactive sequences from unstimulated CD4+ memory cells fell significantly with siplizumab.

With regard to this clone: What it binds is unknown.

Sequencing used immunoSEQ multiplex PCR; TCRdb keeps in-frame clones, though not all of them. The sample carries roughly 100,000 clones, 80% to 95% recorded once. The V end was cut by 8 bases, the J end by 4 bases, with 20 bases between. Germline V gives CDR1 SNHLY, CDR2 FYNNEI. The CDR3 is made up of 15 amino acids. Material: non-Treg CD4+ T cells sorted from blood. The chain joins TRBV2 to TRBJ1-1; the D is unclear. The receptor was isolated from a human donor in good health. The CDR3 reads CASLSFVHGGTEAFF. CDR3 bases: TGTGCCAGCCTCTCATTCGTCCATGGCGGCACTGAAGCTTTCTTT.